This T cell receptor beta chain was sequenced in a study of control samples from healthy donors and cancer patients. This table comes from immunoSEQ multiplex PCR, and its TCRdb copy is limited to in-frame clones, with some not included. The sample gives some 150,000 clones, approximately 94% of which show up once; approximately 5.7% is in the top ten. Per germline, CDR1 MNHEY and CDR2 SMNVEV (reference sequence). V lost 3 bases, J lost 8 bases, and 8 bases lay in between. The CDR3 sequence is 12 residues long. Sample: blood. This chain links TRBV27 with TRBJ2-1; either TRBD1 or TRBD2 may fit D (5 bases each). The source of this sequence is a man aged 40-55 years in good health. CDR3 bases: TGTGCCAGCAGTTTCCTGGGGGATGAGCAGTTCTTC. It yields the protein CASSFLGDEQFF.